This note documents a single T cell receptor beta chain sequence. No antigen is known for it. These data are taken from a study of cytomegalovirus exposure and HLA in healthy donors. Germline CDR1 SGHRS, CDR2 YFSETQ. The V and J ends lost 4 bases and 2 bases respectively, with 9 bases between them. CDR3 length equals 13 residues. Primers included in the PCR were 60 Vbeta and 13 Jbeta primers. Per the authors' pipeline: It was a later analysis that counted tens of millions of unique TCR beta chains, of which 9.5 million to 14 million were shared. Libraries were prepared by immunoSEQ multiplex PCR; TCRdb keeps only in-frame clonotypes and omits some of them. The DNA gave D and trimming, while V, J and clone size come from that table. This sample's table has around 130,000 clones. General observations from the study: HLA-A and HLA-B allele assignments for most subjects were reportedly predicted accurately using TCR beta sequences. Later on, an analysis found that several of the most significant clusters appeared to be linked to common viral pathogens, which included parvovirus B19. Later analysis associated a missense DCLRE1C variant with TCR beta V- and J-gene trimming.

Material for sequencing was PBMCs. This sequence was found in a woman aged 55-70 years in good health and CMV-seronegative. The genes are TRBV5-1 and TRBJ1-2; the D gene is possibly TRBD1 (6 bases). Here the CDR3 DNA reads TGCGCCAGCAGCCAACAGGGAAACTATGGCTACACCTTC. Translated, it gives CASSQQGNYGYTF.